This TCR beta chain was captured by sequencing in a study of CD8 T cells in ankylosing spondylitis (dated by TCRdb to the late 2010s). Broadly, across the study: The study set out to find disease-linked TCR variants by profiling T cell receptor beta repertoires in ankylosing spondylitis patients and healthy donors. The whole study cohort included some 100 healthy donors and about two dozen ankylosing spondylitis patients. Peripheral blood was sampled, and synovial fluid was also collected from ankylosing spondylitis patients.

As regards this clonotype: The specificity of this receptor is unknown. No quality values exist for individual bases; no much larger clone is one base distant.

General study outcomes and caveats: The disease-linked clones showed a CD8+ phenotype and occurred at relatively low frequencies in peripheral blood. Some of the motif variants had been reported before in the synovial fluid and blood of reactive arthritis patients, a finding that suggests common disease-initiation mechanisms. According to the report, matched synovial fluid samples from ankylosing spondylitis patients were significantly enriched for the disease-linked clones. A TCR beta motif made up of roughly eight highly homologous amino acid variants appeared to be characteristic of blood from ankylosing spondylitis patients.

The data were produced on an Illumina HiSeq 2500. Quantitative 5'-RACE with molecular barcodes was used to prepare TCR beta libraries. Per the source publication's procedure: Disease-linked TCR variants were identified with a new computational method built on a probabilistic model of VDJ rearrangement. TCRdb took the public reads, trimmed them with fastp at Q25, ran MiXCR for clone calling and kept in-frame beta chains. Rows are unified per CDR3 protein, each entry keeping the most common DNA and genes. Here the V and J calls rest on TCRdb's processing, not on the authors' analysis. A total of about 160,000 distinct CDR3 sequences appear in this sample, under 45% of them only once. The leading ten clones occupy roughly 15% of the sample. Synovial fluid samples and blood samples obtained from the same ankylosing spondylitis patients were matched. Reading from cysteine to phenylalanine, the CDR3 counts 13 amino acids. Of the read, only the CDR3 DNA is kept; its 39 bases are in frame from base 1. CDR1 MNHNS and CDR2 SASEGT are derived from the germline V gene. After removal of 8 bases from V and 3 bases from J, the junction retains 5 bases not matched to a gene.

The source is a male donor with ankylosing spondylitis. This receptor chain uses TRBV6-1 and TRBJ2-7; TRBD1 agrees with 9 junctional bases. Sequenced material: synovial fluid, either unsorted or a sorted T cell fraction (not recorded which). The nucleotide sequence is TGTGCCAGCCGACAGGGGGAAGTCTACGAGCAGTACTTC. Its protein product is CASRQGEVYEQYF.